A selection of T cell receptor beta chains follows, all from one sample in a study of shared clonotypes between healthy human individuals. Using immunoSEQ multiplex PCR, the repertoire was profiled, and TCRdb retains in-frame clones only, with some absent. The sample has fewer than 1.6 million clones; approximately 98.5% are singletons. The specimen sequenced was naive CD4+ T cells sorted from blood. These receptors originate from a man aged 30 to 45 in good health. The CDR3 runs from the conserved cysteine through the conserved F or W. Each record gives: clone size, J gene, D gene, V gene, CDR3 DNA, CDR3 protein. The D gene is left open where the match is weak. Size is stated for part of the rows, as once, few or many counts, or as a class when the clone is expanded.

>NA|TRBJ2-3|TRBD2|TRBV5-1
TGCGCCAGCAGTTCGATAGCGGGAGCAGATACGCAGTATTTT
CASSSIAGADTQYF
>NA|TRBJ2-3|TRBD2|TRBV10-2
TGCGCCAGCAAAAATATGGGAGGGACTAGCACAGATACGCAGTATTTT
CASKNMGGTSTDTQYF
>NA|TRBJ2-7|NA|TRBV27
TGTGCCAGCTCCTCGAGTCAGAGAGGGACCAGGAAAGCCTACGAGCAGTACTTC
CASSSSQRGTRKAYEQYF
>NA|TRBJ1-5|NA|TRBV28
TGTGCCAGCAGTTCTTTTAATCAGCCCCAGCATTTT
CASSSFNQPQHF
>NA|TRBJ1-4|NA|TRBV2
TGTGCCAGCCAGGGAGGGGGGACGGCTGAAAAACTGTTTTTT
CASQGGGTAEKLFF
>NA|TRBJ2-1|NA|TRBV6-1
TGTGCCAGCATCGGACGGTACTCCTACAATGAGCAGTTCTTC
CASIGRYSYNEQFF
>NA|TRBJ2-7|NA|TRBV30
TGTGCCATAGGGAACCTCTTCTTC
CAIGNLFF
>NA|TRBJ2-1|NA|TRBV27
TGTGCCAGCAGTTTAGTCCTGGCCGGGCTTTATGAGCAGTTCTTC
CASSLVLAGLYEQFF
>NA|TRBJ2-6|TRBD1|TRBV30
TGTGCCTATGGGACAGGGGCCTCTGGGGCCAACGTCCTGACTTTC
CAYGTGASGANVLTF
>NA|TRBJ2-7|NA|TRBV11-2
TGTGCCAGCAGCCGTTTATTCACTGGGGCGGGCAACGAGCAGTACTTC
CASSRLFTGAGNEQYF
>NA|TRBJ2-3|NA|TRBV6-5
TGTGCCAGCAAAGGGGTGGGGACAGATACGCAGTATTTT
CASKGVGTDTQYF
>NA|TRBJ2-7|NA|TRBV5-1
TGCGCCAGCAGCTTGGGAAGATACGAGCAGTACTTC
CASSLGRYEQYF
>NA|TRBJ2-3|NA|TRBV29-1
TGCAGCGTTCCAGATACGCAGTATTTT
CSVPDTQYF
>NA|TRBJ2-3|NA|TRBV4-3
TGCGCCAGCAGCCAAGAGGCGTTCAGGCAGGGACCATCCGATACGCAGTATTTT
CASSQEAFRQGPSDTQYF
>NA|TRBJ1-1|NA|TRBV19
TGTGCCAGTAGTTGGAGGAAAGGCACTGAAGCTTTCTTT
CASSWRKGTEAFF
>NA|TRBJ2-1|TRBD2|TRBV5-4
TGTGCCAGCAGCTTGGACCTACCGGGACTAGCGGGGGATGAGCAGTTCTTC
CASSLDLPGLAGDEQFF
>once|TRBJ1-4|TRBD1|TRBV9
TGTGCCAGCAGCGTAGGACAGGGAATAGGCGAAAAACTGTTTTTT
CASSVGQGIGEKLFF
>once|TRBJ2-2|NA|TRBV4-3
TGCGCCAGCAGCCAAGATCTTACACTAACCGGGGAGCTGTTTTTT
CASSQDLTLTGELFF
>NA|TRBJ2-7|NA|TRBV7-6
TGTGCCAGCAGCGTCGGTTCGGTAGGGGCCTACGAGCAGTACTTC
CASSVGSVGAYEQYF
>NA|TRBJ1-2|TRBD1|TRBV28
TGTGCCAGCGCCCTGGGGGACAGGGGATATGGCTACACCTTC
CASALGDRGYGYTF
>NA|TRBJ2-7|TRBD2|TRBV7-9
TGTGCCAGCAGCTTAGGACGACTAGCGGGAGGGCGTCAGACCTACGAGCAGTACTTC
CASSLGRLAGGRQTYEQYF
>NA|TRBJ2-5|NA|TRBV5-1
TGCGCCAGCAGCTTGGAGTCCGCCCGGGAGACCCAGTACTTC
CASSLESARETQYF
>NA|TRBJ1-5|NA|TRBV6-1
TGTGCCAGCAGTGAGGCTGGTGACAATCAGCCCCAGCATTTT
CASSEAGDNQPQHF
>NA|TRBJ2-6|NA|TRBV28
TGTGCCAGCAGTCCCGGGGGCCTGAACTCTGGGGCCAACGTCCTGACTTTC
CASSPGGLNSGANVLTF
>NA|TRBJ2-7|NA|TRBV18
TGTGCCAGCTCACCACCGGTGGCGTCCTACGAGCAGTACTTC
CASSPPVASYEQYF
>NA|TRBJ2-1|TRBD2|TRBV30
TGTGCCTGGGAACGCGGACTAGCGGGGTACAATGAGCAGTTCTTC
CAWERGLAGYNEQFF
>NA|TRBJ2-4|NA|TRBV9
TGTGCCAGCAGCCCCTCCAGGGTCAACATTCAGTACTTC
CASSPSRVNIQYF
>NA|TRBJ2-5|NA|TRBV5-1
TGCGCCAGCAGCTTCTCTAGTGAAGGGGAGACCCAGTACTTC
CASSFSSEGETQYF
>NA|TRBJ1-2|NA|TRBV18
TGTGCCAGCTCACCACTTACGACGCGTGCTAACTATGGCTACACCTTC
CASSPLTTRANYGYTF
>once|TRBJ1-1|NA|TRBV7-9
TGTGCCAGCAGCGAAACCCAGGGGTGGGCCACTGAAGCTTTCTTT
CASSETQGWATEAFF
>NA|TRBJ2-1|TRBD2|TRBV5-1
TGCGCCAGCAGCTTGGGGCCCCAGGGGCCCCGAGGTAGCGGGAGGGCCATAGATGAGCAGTTCTTC
CASSLGPQGPRGSGRAIDEQFF
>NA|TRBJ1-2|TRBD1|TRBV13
TGTGCCAGCAGCTTCCAGGGGGCCTGGGAGGGCTACACCTTC
CASSFQGAWEGYTF
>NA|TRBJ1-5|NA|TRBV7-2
TGTGCCAGCAGCCCCACTCCCCGGCCTCCAAGTCAGCCCCAGCATTTT
CASSPTPRPPSQPQHF
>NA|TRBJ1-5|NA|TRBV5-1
TGCGCCAGCAGCTTGGCCTTGGGACCCAATCAGCCCCAGCATTTT
CASSLALGPNQPQHF
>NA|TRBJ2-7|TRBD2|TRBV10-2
TGCGCCATCATGCCCGGGGGGAGTAACTACGAGCAGTACTTC
CAIMPGGSNYEQYF
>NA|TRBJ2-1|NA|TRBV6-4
TGTGCCAGCAGCCCGGAGTTCTTTCCCTACAATGAGCAGTTCTTC
CASSPEFFPYNEQFF
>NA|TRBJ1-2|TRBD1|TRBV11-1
TGTGCCAGGGGAGGGACAGTTTATGGCTACACCTTC
CARGGTVYGYTF
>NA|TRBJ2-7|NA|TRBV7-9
TGTGCCAGCAGCTCAGGGGCCTACGAGCAGTACTTC
CASSSGAYEQYF
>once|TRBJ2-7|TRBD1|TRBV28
TGTGCCAGCAGTCCGCTTTTAGGAAGGACAGGGCCTTACGAGCAGTACTTC
CASSPLLGRTGPYEQYF
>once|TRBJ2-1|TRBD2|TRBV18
TGTGCCAGCTCACAGTCTAGCGGGCCTATTGAGCAGTTCTTC
CASSQSSGPIEQFF
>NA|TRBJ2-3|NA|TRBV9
TGTGCCAGCAGCGTAGCCGGTGGGAGCTCTGGCACAAATACGCAGTATTTT
CASSVAGGSSGTNTQYF
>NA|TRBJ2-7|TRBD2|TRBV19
TGTGCCAGTAGGAGGACTAGCGGGAGCTACGAGCAGTACTTC
CASRRTSGSYEQYF
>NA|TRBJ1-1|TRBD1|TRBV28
TGTGCCAGCAGTTTGGCAGGGGGCGGCACTGAAGCTTTCTTT
CASSLAGGGTEAFF
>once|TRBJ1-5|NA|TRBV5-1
TGCGCCAGCAGCTGGACAGGCAATCAGCCCCAGCATTTT
CASSWTGNQPQHF
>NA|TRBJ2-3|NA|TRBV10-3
TGTGCCATCAGTGTGATCCCGGAGAATACGCAGTATTTT
CAISVIPENTQYF
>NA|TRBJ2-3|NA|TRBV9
TGTGCCAGCGGCGTAGTCGGGGCGGGCGCAGATACGCAGTATTTT
CASGVVGAGADTQYF
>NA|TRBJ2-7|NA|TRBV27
TGTGCCAGCAGTTCCAGAGTGGAAAACGAGCAGTACTTC
CASSSRVENEQYF
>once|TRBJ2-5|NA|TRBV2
TGTGCCAGCAGGGGGGTTTTCCCGCAAGAGACCCAGTACTTC
CASRGVFPQETQYF
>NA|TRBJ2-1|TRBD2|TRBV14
TGTGCCAGCAGCCGCCAGCGGGAGTCTAACTTGTACAATGAGCAGTTCTTC
CASSRQRESNLYNEQFF
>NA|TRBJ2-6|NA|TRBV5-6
TGTGCCAGCAGCTTGCCTAGGGTCTCTGGGGCCAACGTCCTGACTTTC
CASSLPRVSGANVLTF
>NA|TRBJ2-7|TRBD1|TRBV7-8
TGTGCCAGCAGCTGGAAAACAGGGGCTAGCTCCTACGAGCAGTACTTC
CASSWKTGASSYEQYF
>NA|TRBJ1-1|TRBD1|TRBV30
TGTGCCTGGAGTTCCGGGACAGAAATGAACACTGAAGCTTTCTTT
CAWSSGTEMNTEAFF